The 14 T cell receptor beta chains in this list originate from one sample, sequenced in a study of cytomegalovirus exposure and HLA in healthy donors. This PCR relied on a set of 60 Vbeta primers and 13 Jbeta primers. Repertoires were generated with immunoSEQ multiplex PCR, while TCRdb's copy carries only in-frame clones and drops some. The sample contains about 160,000 clones, over 60% of which appear only once. Sequencing was performed on PBMCs. The receptors were gathered from a woman younger than 45 in good health and CMV-seronegative.

This chain connects TRBV11-1 to TRBJ1-1, with TRBD1 as a possible D gene (5 bases). Trimming took 5 bases from V and 4 from J, leaving 11 bases between them. Germline CDR1 reads SGHAT; CDR2 reads FQDESV (reference sequence). The CDR3 contains 13 residues. The CDR3 loop is CASSVAGFTEAFF. CDR3 coding DNA: TGTGCCAGCAGCGTTGCAGGGTTCACTGAAGCTTTCTTT. Filled out from reference TRBV11-1 and TRBJ1-1, the complete variable domain reads EAEVAQSPRYKITEKSQAVAFWCDPISGHATLYWYRQILGQGPELLVQFQDESVVDDSQLPKDRFSAERLKGVDSTLKIQPAELGDSAMYLCASSVAGFTEAFFGQGTRLTVV.

J is TRBJ2-1 and V is TRBV29-1, with TRBD2 matching over 9 bases. CDR1 and CDR2 (germline): SQVTM, ANQGSEA. The CDR3 sequence is 13 residues long. Trimming removed 7 bases from V and 9 bases from J; junction bases left unmatched: 10. DNA of the CDR3: TGCAGCGGGGTAGCGGGAGAATTGACTGAGCAGTTCTTC. Residues: CSGVAGELTEQFF.

In its sample, this clone was seen a few times. The J gene is TRBJ1-3, the V gene TRBV10-3; D possibly corresponds to TRBD1 (6 bases). Looked up from germline, CDR1 is ENHRY and CDR2 is SYGVKD. The CDR3 sequence is 17 residues long. V lost 2 bases to trimming and J lost 1 base, with 15 bases between them. CDR3 amino acids: CAISEIGQRASGNTIYF. DNA of the CDR3: TGTGCCATCAGTGAGATCGGACAGAGAGCTTCTGGAAACACCATATATTTT.

The rearrangement joins TRBV10-3 to TRBJ2-7, with a tentative D call TRBD2 (5 bases). Per germline, CDR1 ENHRY and CDR2 SYGVKD. The germline V and J ends were trimmed by 0 bases and 0 bases, with 6 bases remaining between them. This CDR3 is built from 14 residues. In DNA form, the CDR3 reads TGTGCCATCAGTGAGTCTGAGGGCTCCTACGAGCAGTACTTC. This translates into CAISESEGSYEQYF.

The chain recombines TRBV30 with TRBJ1-3; D uncertain. The CDR3 is 14 amino acids. Trimming removed 4 bases from V and 2 bases from J, with 12 bases in between. Germline CDR1 GTSNPN, CDR2 SVGIG (reference sequence). CDR3: CAWNLLQPGNTIYF. In DNA form, the CDR3 reads TGTGCCTGGAATTTACTGCAACCTGGAAACACCATATATTTT.

V and J are TRBV30 and TRBJ2-1, with 8 bases aligning to TRBD2. Per the germline V gene, CDR1 is GTSNPN and CDR2 is SVGIG (reference sequence). The CDR3 is made up of 15 amino acids. V shed 1 base, J shed 7 bases, and the junction held 9 bases outside the gene matches. Here the CDR3 reads CAWSDLRGAPNEQFF. The CDR3 coding sequence is TGTGCCTGGAGTGACTTGCGGGGGGCACCTAATGAGCAGTTCTTC.

The rearrangement joins TRBV6-1 to TRBJ1-6, with D possibly matching TRBD1 (6 bases). V gave up 6 bases and J gave up 5 bases, with 11 bases separating them. The CDR3 loop spans 14 amino acids. Germline V gene sequence: CDR1 MNHNS, CDR2 SASEGT. Here the CDR3 reads CASSEQGHNSPLHF. Written as DNA, the CDR3 is TGTGCCAGCAGCGAACAGGGCCATAATTCACCCCTCCACTTT.

The chain links TRBV15 to TRBJ2-5; D may be TRBD1 (6 bases). The closer fit of TRBJ2-7 to the DNA end suggests the J call may be wrong. This CDR3 contains 15 residues. CDR1 and CDR2 from the germline V gene are LNHNV and YYDKDF (reference sequence). The CDR3 reads CATSRDPGHTYEQYF. The CDR3, as DNA: TGTGCCACCAGCAGAGACCCGGGACACACCTACGAGCAGTACTTC.

This chain connects TRBV2 to TRBJ2-5, with TRBD1 matching over 8 bases. Germline V gene lookup returns CDR1 SNHLY and CDR2 FYNNEI. CDR3 length: 14 residues. With V trimmed by 6 bases and J by 5 bases, 8 bases remained unmatched. The CDR3 protein is CASSLDRAGETQYF. As DNA, the CDR3 is TGTGCCAGCAGCTTGGACAGGGCGGGGGAGACCCAGTACTTC.

J is TRBJ2-5 and V is TRBV7-9, with 7 bases identical to TRBD2. The germline gives CDR1 SEHNR, CDR2 FQNEAQ (reference sequence). The trim removed 6 bases at V and 3 bases at J, leaving 10 bases unmatched. This CDR3 region has 15 residues. CDR3 region: CASRDVGGTEETQYF. CDR3 DNA sequence: TGTGCCAGCAGAGACGTGGGGGGGACTGAAGAGACCCAGTACTTC.

This clone was counted a few times. The chain uses TRBV7-9 and TRBJ1-1; D not certain. There are 14 residues in the CDR3. Per germline, CDR1 SEHNR and CDR2 FQNEAQ (reference sequence). Trimming cost V 5 bases and J 5 bases, with 15 bases left between them. The CDR3 nucleotides are TGTGCCAGCAGCCCAACAGTGGTTGGAACTGAAGCTTTCTTT. It translates to CASSPTVVGTEAFF.

The chain has TRBV9 and TRBJ2-3; TRBD2 matches 7 bases. The V and J ends lost 4 bases and 0 bases, in that order; junction bases with no gene match: 5. The germline V gene has CDR1 SGDLS and CDR2 YYNGEE. The CDR3 length is 15 residues. The CDR3 DNA reads as TGTGCCAGCAGCCGGAGCGGGGATAGCACAGATACGCAGTATTTT. Translating it yields CASSRSGDSTDTQYF.

This clone has just one count. V is TRBV14 and J is TRBJ2-7; weak D call: TRBD2 (5 bases). The V gene's germline CDR1 is SGHDN and CDR2 FVKESK. This CDR3 spans 15 amino acids. Trimming removed 1 base at V and 7 bases at J, with 17 bases between. CDR3 nucleotide sequence: TGTGCCAGCAGCCAAGGTCAAGCGGTGAGGTCGGAGCAGTACTTC. This codes for CASSQGQAVRSEQYF.

The chain is built from TRBV5-6 and TRBJ2-5, with TRBD2 identical over 9 bases. Unmatched junction bases numbered 12, after V lost 6 bases and J lost 3 bases. The CDR3 extends over 16 amino acids. Germline-derived CDR1 and CDR2 are SGHDT and YYEEEE. The CDR3 nucleotides are TGTGCCAGCATTACTATAAGACTAGCGGCTGAAGAGACCCAGTACTTC. Translation gives CASITIRLAAEETQYF.